This TCR beta chain appears in the sequencing data of a study of shared clonotypes between healthy human individuals. Findings and limits, study-wide: For naive CD4 cells, roughly 4.6% of clonotypes were shared across a handful of donors. The researchers took only blood, and tissue repertoires probably look different.

CDR1 and CDR2 from the germline V gene are SEHNR and FQNEAQ (reference sequence). Trimming removed 5 bases from V and 5 bases from J; junction bases left unmatched: 7. CDR3 size: 14 residues. Regarding this clone: Its antigen is undetermined.

In the original analysis: From ImmunoSEQ came sequences covering only the junction and carrying no quality scores, so filtering differed. Generated by immunoSEQ multiplex PCR, the TCRdb table keeps only in-frame clones and is missing some. Clone size and V and J calls were adopted from that table, with D and trimming inferred from the DNA. This sample has fewer than 3 million clones, with about nine tenths found just once. This chain links TRBV7-9 with TRBJ2-5, with 8 bases lining up with TRBD1. Sequenced input: naive CD4+ T cells from PBMCs. The subset denotes: CD45RA+ positively selected. The TCR was taken from a man between 18 and 35 years old in good health. Some clones in this sample may be carry-over from other donors' samples. CDR3 bases: TGTGCCAGCAGCCCTCGGACAGGGATGGAGACCCAGTACTTC. It encodes CASSPRTGMETQYF. Based on the CDR3 plus reference TRBV7-9 and TRBJ2-5, the full variable domain is DTGVSQNPRHKITKRGQNVTFRCDPISEHNRLYWYRQTLGQGPEFLTYFQNEAQLEKSRLLSDRFSAERPKGSFSTLEIQRTEQGDSAMYLCASSPRTGMETQYFGPGTRLLVL.